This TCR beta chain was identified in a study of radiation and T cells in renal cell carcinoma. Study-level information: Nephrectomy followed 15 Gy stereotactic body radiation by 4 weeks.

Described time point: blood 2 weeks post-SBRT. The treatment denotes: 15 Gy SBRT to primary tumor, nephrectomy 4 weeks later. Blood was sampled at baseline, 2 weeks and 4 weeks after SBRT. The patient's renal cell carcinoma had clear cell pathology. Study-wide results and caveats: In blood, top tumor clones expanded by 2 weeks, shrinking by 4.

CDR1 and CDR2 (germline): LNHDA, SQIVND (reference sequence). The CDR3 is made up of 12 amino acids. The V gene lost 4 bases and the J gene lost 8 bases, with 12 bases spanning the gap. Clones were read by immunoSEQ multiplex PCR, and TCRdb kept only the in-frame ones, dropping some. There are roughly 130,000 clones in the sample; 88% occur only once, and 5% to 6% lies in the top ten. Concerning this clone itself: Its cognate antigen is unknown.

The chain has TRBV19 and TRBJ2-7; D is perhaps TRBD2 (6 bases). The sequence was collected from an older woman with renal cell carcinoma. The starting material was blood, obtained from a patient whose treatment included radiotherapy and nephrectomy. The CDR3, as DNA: TGTGCCAGTAGTACAACGGGAGTCCAGCAGTACTTC. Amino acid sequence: CASSTTGVQQYF.